The clone carrying this TCR beta chain was seen repeatedly, ten times or more. Its cognate antigen is unknown. The data derive from a study of identical twins. Overall study findings and caveats: Out-of-frame sharing of TCR alpha in monozygotic twins was underestimated by models.

A single record per CDR3 protein comes from TCRdb applying MiXCR to the 5' RACE reads. Altogether 500,000 to 600,000 distinct CDR3 sequences are present, roughly 21% being singletons, with the ten largest covering roughly 0.9%. V was pared by 5 bases and J by 5 bases, with 11 bases of the junction left unmatched. Germline CDR1 DFQATT, CDR2 SNEGSKA (reference sequence). The CDR3 totals 14 residues. The same specimen was also included in a second study, on T cells expressing NK-cell markers.

The TCR was taken from a woman aged 18-35 years in good health. The chain combines TRBV20-1 with TRBJ2-7; TRBD2 matches 8 bases. The sample was CD4+ T cells sorted from blood. CDR3 nucleotides: TGCAGTGCTGCCGGGACTAGAGGTCCCAACGAGCAGTACTTC. Translating gives CSAAGTRGPNEQYF.